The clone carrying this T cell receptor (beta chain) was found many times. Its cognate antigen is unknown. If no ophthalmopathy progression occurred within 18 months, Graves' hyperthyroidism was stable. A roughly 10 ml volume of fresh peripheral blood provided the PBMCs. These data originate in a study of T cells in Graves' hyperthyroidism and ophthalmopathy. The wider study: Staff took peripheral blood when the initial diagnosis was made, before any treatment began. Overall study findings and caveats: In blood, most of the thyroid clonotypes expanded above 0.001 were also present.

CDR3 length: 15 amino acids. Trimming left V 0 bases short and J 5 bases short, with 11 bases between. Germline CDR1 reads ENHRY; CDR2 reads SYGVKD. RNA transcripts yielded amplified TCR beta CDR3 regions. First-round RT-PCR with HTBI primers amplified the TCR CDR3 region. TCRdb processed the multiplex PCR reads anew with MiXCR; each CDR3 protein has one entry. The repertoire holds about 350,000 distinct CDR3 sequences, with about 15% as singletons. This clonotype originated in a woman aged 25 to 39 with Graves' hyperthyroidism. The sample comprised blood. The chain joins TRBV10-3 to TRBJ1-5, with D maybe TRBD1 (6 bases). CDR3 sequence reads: CAISESRGGDQPQHF. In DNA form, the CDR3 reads TGTGCCATCAGTGAGTCGAGGGGGGGGGATCAGCCCCAGCATTTT.